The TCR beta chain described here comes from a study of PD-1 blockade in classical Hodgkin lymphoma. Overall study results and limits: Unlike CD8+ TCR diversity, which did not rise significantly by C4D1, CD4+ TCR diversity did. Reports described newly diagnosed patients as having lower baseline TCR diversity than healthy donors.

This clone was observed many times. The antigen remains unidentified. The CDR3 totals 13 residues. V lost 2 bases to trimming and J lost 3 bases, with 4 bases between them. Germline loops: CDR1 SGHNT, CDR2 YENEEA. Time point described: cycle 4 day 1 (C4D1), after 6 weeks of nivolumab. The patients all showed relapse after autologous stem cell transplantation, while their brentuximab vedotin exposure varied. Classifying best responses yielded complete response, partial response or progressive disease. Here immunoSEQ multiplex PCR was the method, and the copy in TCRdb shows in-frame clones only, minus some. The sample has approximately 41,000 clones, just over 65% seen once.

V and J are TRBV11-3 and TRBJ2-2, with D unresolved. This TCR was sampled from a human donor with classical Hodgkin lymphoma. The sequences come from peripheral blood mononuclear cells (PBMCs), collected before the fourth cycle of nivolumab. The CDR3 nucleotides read TGTGCCAGCAGCTTAACAGACACCGGGGAGCTGTTTTTT. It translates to CASSLTDTGELFF.